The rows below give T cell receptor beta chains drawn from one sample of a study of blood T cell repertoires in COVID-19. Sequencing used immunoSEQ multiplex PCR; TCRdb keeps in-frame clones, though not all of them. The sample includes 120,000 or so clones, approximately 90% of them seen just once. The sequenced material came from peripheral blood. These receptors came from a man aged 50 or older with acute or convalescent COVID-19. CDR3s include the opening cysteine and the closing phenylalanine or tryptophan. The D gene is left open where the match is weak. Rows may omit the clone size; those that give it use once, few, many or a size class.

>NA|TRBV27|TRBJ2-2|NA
CASSLLRAGELFF
TGTGCCAGCAGCCTTCTACGGGCCGGGGAGCTGTTTTTT
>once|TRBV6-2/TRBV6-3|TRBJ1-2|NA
CASSYSGGVGGYTF
TGTGCCAGCAGTTACTCGGGAGGGGTAGGAGGCTACACCTTC
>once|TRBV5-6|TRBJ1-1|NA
CASSLEVRQVNTEAFF
TGTGCCAGCAGCTTGGAGGTGCGTCAGGTTAACACTGAAGCTTTCTTT
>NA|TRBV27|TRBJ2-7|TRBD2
CASSVVAGVSYEQYF
TGTGCCAGCAGTGTAGTAGCGGGAGTATCGTACGAGCAGTACTTC
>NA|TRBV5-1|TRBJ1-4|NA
CASSLDGALNEKLFF
TGCGCCAGCAGCTTGGATGGGGCCCTTAATGAAAAACTGTTTTTT
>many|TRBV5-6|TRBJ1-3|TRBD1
CASSWNRGEGGNTIYF
TGTGCCAGCAGTTGGAACAGGGGAGAGGGTGGAAACACCATATATTTT
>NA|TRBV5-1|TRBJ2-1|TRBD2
CASSLDGASGSRYNEQFF
TGCGCCAGCAGCTTAGATGGTGCTAGCGGGAGTAGGTACAATGAGCAGTTCTTC
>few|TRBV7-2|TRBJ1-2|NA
CASSLAGQGPYGYTF
TGTGCCAGCAGCTTAGCGGGGCAGGGTCCTTATGGCTACACCTTC
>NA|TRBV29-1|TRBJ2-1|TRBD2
CSVSGTSGGRYNEQFF
TGCAGCGTTTCCGGGACTAGCGGGGGAAGGTACAATGAGCAGTTCTTC
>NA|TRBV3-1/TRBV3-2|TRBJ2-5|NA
CASSPPAGQETQYF
TGTGCCAGCAGCCCCCCTGCGGGCCAAGAGACCCAGTACTTC
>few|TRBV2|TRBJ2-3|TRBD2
CASSGDKLADPSTDTQYF
TGTGCCAGCAGTGGGGATAAACTAGCGGACCCTAGCACAGATACGCAGTATTTT
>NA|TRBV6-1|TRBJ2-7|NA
CASSDPGRGREQYF
TGTGCCAGCAGTGACCCTGGTCGGGGTCGCGAGCAGTACTTC
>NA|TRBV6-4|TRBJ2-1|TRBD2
CASSGLAGRDEQFF
TGTGCCAGCAGCGGACTAGCGGGTCGCGATGAGCAGTTCTTC
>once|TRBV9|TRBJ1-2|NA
CASSPQGSDGYTF
TGTGCCAGCAGCCCGCAGGGTAGTGATGGCTACACCTTC
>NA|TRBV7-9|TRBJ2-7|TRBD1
CASSLSGTGANEQYF
TGTGCCAGCAGCCTAAGCGGGACAGGGGCAAACGAGCAGTACTTC
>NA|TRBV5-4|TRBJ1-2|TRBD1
CASSPRTGLTNYGYTF
TGTGCCAGCAGCCCCCGGACAGGGCTGACTAACTATGGCTACACCTTC
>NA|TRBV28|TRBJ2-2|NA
CASSFTGGTGELFF
TGTGCCAGCAGTTTCACCGGAGGCACCGGGGAGCTGTTTTTT
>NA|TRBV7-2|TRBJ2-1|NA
CASSPGLPRSNEQFF
TGTGCCAGCAGCCCGGGACTCCCACGGTCAAATGAGCAGTTCTTC
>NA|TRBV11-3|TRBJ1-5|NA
CASSFDFNQPQHF
TGTGCCAGCAGCTTTGACTTTAATCAGCCCCAGCATTTT
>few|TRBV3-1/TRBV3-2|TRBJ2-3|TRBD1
CASSLTGATDTQYF
TGTGCCAGCAGCCTAACAGGGGCGACAGATACGCAGTATTTT
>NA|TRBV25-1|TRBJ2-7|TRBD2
CASSVAGGSYEQYF
TGTGCCAGCAGTGTAGCGGGAGGTTCCTACGAGCAGTACTTC
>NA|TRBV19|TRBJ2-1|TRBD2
CATRPGLGFNEQFF
TGTGCCACCAGACCGGGACTAGGGTTCAATGAGCAGTTCTTC
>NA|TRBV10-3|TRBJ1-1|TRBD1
CAIRRTGMNTEAFF
TGTGCCATCAGGAGGACAGGGATGAACACTGAAGCTTTCTTT
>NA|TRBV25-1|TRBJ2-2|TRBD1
CASSGTGGTGELFF
TGTGCCAGCAGTGGGACAGGAGGCACCGGGGAGCTGTTTTTT
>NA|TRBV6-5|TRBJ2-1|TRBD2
CASSIRTSEQQFF
TGTGCCAGCAGTATCCGGACTAGCGAACAGCAGTTCTTC
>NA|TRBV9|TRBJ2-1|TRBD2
CASSVLGLAGAYNEQFF
TGTGCCAGCAGCGTTCTGGGACTAGCGGGAGCCTACAATGAGCAGTTCTTC
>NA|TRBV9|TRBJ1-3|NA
CASSPYEGAGNTIYF
TGTGCCAGCAGCCCGTATGAGGGTGCTGGAAACACCATATATTTT
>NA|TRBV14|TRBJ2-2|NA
CASSRQNTGELFF
TGTGCCAGCAGCCGACAAAACACCGGGGAGCTGTTTTTT
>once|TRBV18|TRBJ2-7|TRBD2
CASSPISGGLAGDSVAYEQYF
TGTGCCAGCTCACCAATCTCCGGAGGACTAGCGGGAGATAGTGTCGCCTACGAGCAGTACTTC
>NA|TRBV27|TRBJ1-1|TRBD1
CASSSTGGLNTEAFF
TGTGCCAGCAGCAGCACAGGGGGCTTGAACACTGAAGCTTTCTTT
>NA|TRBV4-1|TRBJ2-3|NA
CASSQAQSGVALHTQYF
TGCGCCAGCAGCCAAGCCCAGAGCGGAGTAGCTCTACATACGCAGTATTTT
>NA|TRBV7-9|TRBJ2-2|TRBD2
CASSPTSGNTGELFF
TGTGCCAGCAGCCCCACTAGCGGGAACACCGGGGAGCTGTTTTTT
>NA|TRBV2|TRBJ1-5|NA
CASSGVSRGGNQPQHF
TGTGCCAGCAGTGGGGTTTCCAGGGGTGGCAATCAGCCCCAGCATTTT
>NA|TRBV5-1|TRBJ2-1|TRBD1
CASSLTGQAGLSSYNEQFF
TGCGCCAGCAGCTTAACGGGACAGGCGGGACTTAGCTCCTACAATGAGCAGTTCTTC
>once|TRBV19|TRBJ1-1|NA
CASSLPRVMNTEAFF
TGTGCCAGTAGTCTGCCGCGGGTCATGAACACTGAAGCTTTCTTT